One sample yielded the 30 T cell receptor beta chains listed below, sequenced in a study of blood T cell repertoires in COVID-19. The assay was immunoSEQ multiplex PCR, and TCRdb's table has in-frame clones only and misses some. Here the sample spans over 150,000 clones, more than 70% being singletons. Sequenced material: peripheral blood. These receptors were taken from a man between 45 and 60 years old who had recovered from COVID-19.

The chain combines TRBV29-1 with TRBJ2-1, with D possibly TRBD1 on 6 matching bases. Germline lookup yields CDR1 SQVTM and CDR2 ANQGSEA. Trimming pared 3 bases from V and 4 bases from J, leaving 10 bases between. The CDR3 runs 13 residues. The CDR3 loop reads CSVESRGYNEQFF. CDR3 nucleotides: TGCAGCGTTGAGTCCAGGGGTTACAATGAGCAGTTCTTC.

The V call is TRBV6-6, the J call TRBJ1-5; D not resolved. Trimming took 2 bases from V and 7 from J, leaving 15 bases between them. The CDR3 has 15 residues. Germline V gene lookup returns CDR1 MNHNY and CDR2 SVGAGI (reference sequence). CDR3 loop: CASSYLGVSGQPQHF. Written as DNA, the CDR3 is TGTGCCAGCAGTTACCTAGGCGTCTCCGGGCAGCCCCAGCATTTT.

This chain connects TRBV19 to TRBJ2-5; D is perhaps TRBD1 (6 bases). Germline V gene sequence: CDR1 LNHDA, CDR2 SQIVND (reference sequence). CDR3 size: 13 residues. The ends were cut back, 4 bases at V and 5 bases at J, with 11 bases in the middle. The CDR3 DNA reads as TGTGCCAGTAGTACCACAGGGTGGGAGACCCAGTACTTC. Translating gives CASSTTGWETQYF.

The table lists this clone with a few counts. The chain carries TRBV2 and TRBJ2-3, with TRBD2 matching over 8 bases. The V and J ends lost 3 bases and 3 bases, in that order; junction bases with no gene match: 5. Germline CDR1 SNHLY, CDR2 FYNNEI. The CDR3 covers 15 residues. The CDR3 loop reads CASSDPLAVTDTQYF. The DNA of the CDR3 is TGTGCCAGCAGTGACCCACTAGCGGTGACAGATACGCAGTATTTT.

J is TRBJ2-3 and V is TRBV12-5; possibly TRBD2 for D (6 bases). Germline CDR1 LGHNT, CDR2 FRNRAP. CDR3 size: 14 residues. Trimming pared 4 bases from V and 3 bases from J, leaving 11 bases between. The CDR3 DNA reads TGTGCTAGTGGTTGGCGGGAAGTGACAGATACGCAGTATTTT. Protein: CASGWREVTDTQYF. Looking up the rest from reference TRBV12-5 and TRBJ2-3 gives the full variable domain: DARVTQTPRHKVTEMGQEVTMRCQPILGHNTVFWYRQTMMQGLELLAYFRNRAPLDDSGMPKDRFSAEMPDATLATLKIQPSEPRDSAVYFCASGWREVTDTQYFGPGTRLTVL.

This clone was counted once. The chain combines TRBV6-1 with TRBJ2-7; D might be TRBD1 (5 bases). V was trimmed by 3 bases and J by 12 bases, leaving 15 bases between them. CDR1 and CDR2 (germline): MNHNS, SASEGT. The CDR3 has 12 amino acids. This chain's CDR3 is CASSDRVLVPYF. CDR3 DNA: TGTGCCAGCAGTGACAGGGTTCTAGTACCGTACTTC.

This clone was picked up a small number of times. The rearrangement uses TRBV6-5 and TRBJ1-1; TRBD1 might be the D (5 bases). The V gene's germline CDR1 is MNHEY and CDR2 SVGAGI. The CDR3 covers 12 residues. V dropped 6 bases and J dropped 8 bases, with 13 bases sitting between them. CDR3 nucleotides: TGTGCCAGCAGACCGCCGGGGGAGGAAGCTTTCTTT. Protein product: CASRPPGEEAFF.

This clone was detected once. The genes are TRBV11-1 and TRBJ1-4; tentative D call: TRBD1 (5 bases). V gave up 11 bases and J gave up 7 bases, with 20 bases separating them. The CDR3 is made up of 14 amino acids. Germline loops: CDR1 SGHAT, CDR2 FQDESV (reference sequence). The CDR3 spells CALTNIGVVEKLFF. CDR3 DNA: TGTGCCCTAACTAATATAGGGGTGGTTGAAAAACTGTTTTTT.

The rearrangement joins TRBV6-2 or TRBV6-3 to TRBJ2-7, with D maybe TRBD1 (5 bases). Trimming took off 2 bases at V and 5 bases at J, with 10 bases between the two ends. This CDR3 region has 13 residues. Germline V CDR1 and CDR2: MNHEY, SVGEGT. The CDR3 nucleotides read TGTGCCAGCAGTTACGGACACAGCCACGAGCAGTACTTC. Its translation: CASSYGHSHEQYF.

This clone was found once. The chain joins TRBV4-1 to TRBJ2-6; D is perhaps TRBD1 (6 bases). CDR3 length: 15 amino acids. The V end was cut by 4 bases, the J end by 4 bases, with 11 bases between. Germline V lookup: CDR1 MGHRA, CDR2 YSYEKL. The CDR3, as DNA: TGCGCCAGCAGCCCAGGGGTAGGAGGGGCCAACGTCCTGACTTTC. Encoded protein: CASSPGVGGANVLTF.

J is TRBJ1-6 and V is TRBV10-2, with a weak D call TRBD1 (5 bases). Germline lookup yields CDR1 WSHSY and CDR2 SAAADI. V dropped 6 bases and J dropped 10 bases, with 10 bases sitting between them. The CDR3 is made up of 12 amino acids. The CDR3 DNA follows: TGCGCCAGCAGAGACAGAGAATCACCCCTCCACTTT. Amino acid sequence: CASRDRESPLHF.

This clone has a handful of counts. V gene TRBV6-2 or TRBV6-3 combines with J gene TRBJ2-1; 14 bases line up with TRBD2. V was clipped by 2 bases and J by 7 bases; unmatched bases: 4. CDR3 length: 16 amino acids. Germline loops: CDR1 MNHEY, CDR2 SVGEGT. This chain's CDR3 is CASSYRGLAGANEQFF. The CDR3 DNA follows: TGTGCCAGCAGTTACCGGGGACTAGCGGGAGCAAATGAGCAGTTCTTC.

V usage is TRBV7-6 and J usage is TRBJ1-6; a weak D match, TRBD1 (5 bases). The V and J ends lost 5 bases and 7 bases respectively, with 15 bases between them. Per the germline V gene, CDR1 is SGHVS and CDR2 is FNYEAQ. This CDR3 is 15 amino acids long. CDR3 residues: CASSARQTVNSPLHF. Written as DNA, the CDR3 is TGTGCCAGCAGCGCCCGACAGACCGTGAATTCACCCCTCCACTTT. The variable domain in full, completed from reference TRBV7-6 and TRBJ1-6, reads GAGVSQSPRYKVTKRGQDVALRCDPISGHVSLYWYRQALGQGPEFLTYFNYEAQQDKSGLPNDRFSAERPEGSISTLTIQRTEQRDSAMYRCASSARQTVNSPLHFGNGTRLTVT.

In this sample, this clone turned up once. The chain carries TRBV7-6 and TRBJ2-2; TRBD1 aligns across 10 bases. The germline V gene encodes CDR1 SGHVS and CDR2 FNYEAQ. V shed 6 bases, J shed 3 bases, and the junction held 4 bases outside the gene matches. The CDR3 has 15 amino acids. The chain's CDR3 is CASRAGTGDTGELFF. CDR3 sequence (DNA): TGTGCCAGCAGGGCCGGGACAGGGGACACCGGGGAGCTGTTTTTT. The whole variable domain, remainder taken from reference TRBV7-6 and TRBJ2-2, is GAGVSQSPRYKVTKRGQDVALRCDPISGHVSLYWYRQALGQGPEFLTYFNYEAQQDKSGLPNDRFSAERPEGSISTLTIQRTEQRDSAMYRCASRAGTGDTGELFFGEGSRLTVL.

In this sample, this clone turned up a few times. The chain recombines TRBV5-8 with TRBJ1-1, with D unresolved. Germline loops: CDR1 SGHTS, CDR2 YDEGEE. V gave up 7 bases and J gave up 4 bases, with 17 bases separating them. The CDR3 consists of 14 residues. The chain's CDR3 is CASRLSGRPTEAFF. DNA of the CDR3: TGTGCCAGCCGCCTCAGTGGGCGCCCCACTGAAGCTTTCTTT.

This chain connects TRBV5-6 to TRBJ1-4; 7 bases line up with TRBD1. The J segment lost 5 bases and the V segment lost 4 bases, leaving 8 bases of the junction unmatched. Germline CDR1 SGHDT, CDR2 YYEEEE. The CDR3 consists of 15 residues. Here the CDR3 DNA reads TGTGCCAGCAGCGATGTCAGGGGGATCAATGAAAAACTGTTTTTT. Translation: CASSDVRGINEKLFF.

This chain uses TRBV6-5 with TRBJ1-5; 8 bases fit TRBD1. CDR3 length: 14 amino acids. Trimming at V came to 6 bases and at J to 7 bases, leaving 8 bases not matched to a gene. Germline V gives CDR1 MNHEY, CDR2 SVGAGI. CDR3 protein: CASSRTGSRQPQHF. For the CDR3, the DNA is TGTGCCAGCAGCCGGACAGGGTCAAGGCAGCCCCAGCATTTT.

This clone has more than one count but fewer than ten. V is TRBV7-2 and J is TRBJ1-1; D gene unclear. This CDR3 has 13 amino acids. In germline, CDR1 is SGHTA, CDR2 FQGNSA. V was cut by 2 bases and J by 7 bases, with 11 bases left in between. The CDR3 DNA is TGTGCCAGCAGCTTAATCGTACAGAGTGAAGCTTTCTTT. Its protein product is CASSLIVQSEAFF.

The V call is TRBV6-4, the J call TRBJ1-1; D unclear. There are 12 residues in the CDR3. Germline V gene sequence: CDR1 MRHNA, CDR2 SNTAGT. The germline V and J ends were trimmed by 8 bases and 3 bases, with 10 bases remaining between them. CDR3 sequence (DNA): TGTGCCAGCCATGCGGACTACACTGAAGCTTTCTTT. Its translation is CASHADYTEAFF.

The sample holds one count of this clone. CDR3 sequence: CATSVSRGMGEQFF. The DNA for the CDR3 is TGTGCCACCAGTGTCAGCAGGGGAATGGGTGAGCAGTTCTTC. J is TRBJ2-1 and V is TRBV24-1; D is perhaps TRBD1 (6 bases). This CDR3 region has 14 residues. V lost 5 bases to trimming and J lost 9 bases, with 16 bases between them. Germline V lookup: CDR1 KGHDR, CDR2 SFDVKD.

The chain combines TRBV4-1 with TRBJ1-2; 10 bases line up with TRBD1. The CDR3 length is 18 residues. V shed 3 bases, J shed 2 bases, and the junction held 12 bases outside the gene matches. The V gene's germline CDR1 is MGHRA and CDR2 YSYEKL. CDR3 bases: TGCGCCAGCAGCCATCGAACCGGGACAGGGGACTCCAACTATGGCTACACCTTC. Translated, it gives CASSHRTGTGDSNYGYTF.

The CDR3 region has the DNA TGCGCCAGCAGCTTGGCGGGAGGAACCAAAAACATTCAGTACTTC. Its protein product is CASSLAGGTKNIQYF. The V and J genes are TRBV5-1 and TRBJ2-4; the match to TRBD2 covers 7 bases. The trim removed 0 bases at V and 2 bases at J, leaving 2 bases unmatched. The CDR3 is 15 amino acids. The V gene's germline CDR1 is SGHRS and CDR2 YFSETQ.

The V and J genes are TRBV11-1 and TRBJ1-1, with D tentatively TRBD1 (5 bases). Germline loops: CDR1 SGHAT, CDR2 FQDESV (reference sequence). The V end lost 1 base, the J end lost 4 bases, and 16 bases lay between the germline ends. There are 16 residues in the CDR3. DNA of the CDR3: TGTGCCAGCAGCTTAGAAGGGGCCCACAGAGGCACTGAAGCTTTCTTT. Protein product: CASSLEGAHRGTEAFF.

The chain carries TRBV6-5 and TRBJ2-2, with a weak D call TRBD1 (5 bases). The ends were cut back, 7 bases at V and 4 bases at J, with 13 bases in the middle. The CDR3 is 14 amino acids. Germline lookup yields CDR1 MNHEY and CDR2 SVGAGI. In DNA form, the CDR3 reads TGTGCCAGCACCCAGGGTCTGGGCACCGGGGAGCTGTTTTTT. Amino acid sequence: CASTQGLGTGELFF.

The CDR3 bases are TGTGCCACCAGTGCCTTCCTAGCGGGGAAGGCAGATACGCAGTATTTT. Protein product: CATSAFLAGKADTQYF. This chain joins TRBV24-1 and TRBJ2-3, with TRBD2 matching over 9 bases. The V segment lost 5 bases and the J segment 4 bases; nucleotides outside the gene matches: 9. The CDR3 spans 16 residues. From germline, CDR1 is KGHDR and CDR2 SFDVKD.

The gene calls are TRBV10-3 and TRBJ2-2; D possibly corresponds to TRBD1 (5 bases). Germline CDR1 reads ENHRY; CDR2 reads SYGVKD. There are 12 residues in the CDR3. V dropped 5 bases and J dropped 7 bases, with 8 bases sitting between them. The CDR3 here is CAISLGDGELFF. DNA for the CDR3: TGTGCCATCAGTCTAGGGGACGGGGAGCTGTTTTTT.

The CDR3: CASSLVDRDQPQHF. The CDR3 DNA sequence: TGTGCCAGCAGCTTAGTAGACAGGGATCAGCCCCAGCATTTT. The gene calls are TRBV7-8 and TRBJ1-5, with TRBD1 matching over 7 bases. Germline trimming cut 1 base from V and 5 bases from J; bases unmatched to any gene: 2. Germline CDR1 is SGHVS and CDR2 is FQNEAQ. The CDR3 sequence is 14 residues long.

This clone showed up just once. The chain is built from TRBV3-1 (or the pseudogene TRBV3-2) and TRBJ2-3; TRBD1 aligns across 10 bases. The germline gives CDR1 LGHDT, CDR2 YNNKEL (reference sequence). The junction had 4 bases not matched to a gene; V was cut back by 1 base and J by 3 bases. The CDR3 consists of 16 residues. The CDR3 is CASSQVWTGGTDTQYF. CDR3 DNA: TGTGCCAGCAGCCAAGTTTGGACAGGGGGAACAGATACGCAGTATTTT.

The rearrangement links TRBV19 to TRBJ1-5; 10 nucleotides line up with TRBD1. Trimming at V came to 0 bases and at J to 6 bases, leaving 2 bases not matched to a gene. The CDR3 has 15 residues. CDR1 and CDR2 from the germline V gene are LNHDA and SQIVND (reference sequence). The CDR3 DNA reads TGTGCCAGTAGTATAGAAGGGACAGGGGTTCAGCCCCAGCATTTT. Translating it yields CASSIEGTGVQPQHF.

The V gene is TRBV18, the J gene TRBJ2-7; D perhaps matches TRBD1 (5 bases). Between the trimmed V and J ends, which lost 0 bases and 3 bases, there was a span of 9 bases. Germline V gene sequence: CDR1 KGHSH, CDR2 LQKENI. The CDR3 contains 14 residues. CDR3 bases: TGTGCCAGCTCACCACCGAACAGGTACTACGAGCAGTACTTC. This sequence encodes CASSPPNRYYEQYF.